This TCR beta chain was retrieved from a study of blood T cell repertoires in COVID-19. Study in general: COVID-19 samples from acute and convalescent phases originated in the United States, Italy and Spain. Sources were T cells, B-cell-depleted T cells, or PBMCs; the material itself was cDNA or gDNA.

As for this clone: Since the CDR3 does not end with the conserved phenylalanine or tryptophan, this likely comes from a read error. The DNA is omitted, as the CDR3 cannot be located on it reliably, and the CDR3 follows TCRdb's listing.

Per the original methods: Reference gene primer amplification yielded estimated nucleated cell counts. Data came from immunoSEQ multiplex PCR; TCRdb stores just in-frame clones and leaves some out. That table gives V, J and clone size, and the DNA gave D and trimming. The sample consists of approximately 100,000 clones, 75% to 90% of them appearing once. This TCR was recovered from a human donor with acute or convalescent COVID-19. The donor label of this sample is uncertain. The sample comprised peripheral blood.

The CDR3 spells CASSIRGRGRTFSL. V is TRBV19 and J is TRBJ1-2; TRBD1 is the table's D call, not checked against the DNA. The CDR3 length is 14 residues, termini included. In germline, CDR1 is LNHDA, CDR2 SQIVND (reference sequence).